This T cell receptor beta chain was observed in a study of control samples from healthy donors and cancer patients. This CDR3 contains 16 residues. CDR1 and CDR2 from the germline V gene are MNHEY and SVGAGI. V lost 2 bases and J lost 0, with 12 bases in between. Using immunoSEQ multiplex PCR, the repertoire was profiled, and TCRdb retains in-frame clones only, with some absent. Among around 110,000 clones listed, approximately 90% were seen once. The TCR sequence derives from a woman in her fifties or sixties with colorectal cancer. V gene TRBV6-5 combines with J gene TRBJ2-3; D is perhaps TRBD2 (5 bases). Sequencing used PBMCs. The CDR3 DNA reads as TGTGCCAGCAGTTACCGGGGAGCGGCGAGCACAGATACGCAGTATTTT. Its protein product is CASSYRGAASTDTQYF.